Shown below are 17 T cell receptor beta chains from a single sample sequenced in a study of CD8 T cells in Susac syndrome. The RNA, roughly 0.45 to 1 ug, was put through reverse transcription using random hexamers. TCRdb reprocessed the immunoSEQ multiplex PCR reads with MiXCR, giving one entry per CDR3 protein. The sample lists roughly 130,000 distinct CDR3 sequences, roughly 96% occurring once. Sequenced: CD4+ T cells from PBMCs. Receptors originate from a human donor in good health.

This clonotype was counted a single time. The gene calls are TRBV29-1 and TRBJ2-7, with D possibly matching TRBD2 (5 bases). The ends were cut back, 4 bases at V and 7 bases at J, with 20 bases in the middle. The CDR3 is 14 amino acids. Germline CDR1 reads SQVTM; CDR2 reads ANQGSEA. DNA of the CDR3: TGCAGCGTTGTATTACAGATACTAGGTCGAGAGCAGTACTTC. Translation: CSVVLQILGREQYF.

CDR3 region: CASSPPHYNEQFF. The DNA for the CDR3 is TGTGCCAGCAGCCCCCCCCACTACAATGAGCAGTTCTTC. This rearrangement joins TRBV7-9 to TRBJ2-1; D unresolved. The ends were cut back, 5 bases at V and 3 bases at J, with 8 bases in the middle. This CDR3 contains 13 residues. Germline CDR1 reads SEHNR; CDR2 reads FQNEAQ (reference sequence).

The chain joins TRBV25-1 to TRBJ2-2; D is possibly TRBD2 (5 bases). CDR1 and CDR2 (germline): MGHDK, SYGVNS. V was pared by 3 bases and J by 4 bases, with 9 bases between. CDR3 length: 14 residues. The chain's CDR3 is CASSDLGSTGELFF. The CDR3 nucleotides are TGTGCCAGCAGTGATTTAGGGAGCACCGGGGAGCTGTTTTTT.

V and J are TRBV2 and TRBJ1-5; 9 positions agree with TRBD1. Germline V lookup: CDR1 SNHLY, CDR2 FYNNEI. J was trimmed by 2 bases and V by 8 bases; bases with no gene match: 1. The CDR3 has 13 amino acids. The CDR3 here is CASDRGGNQPQHF. The DNA for the CDR3 is TGTGCCAGCGACAGGGGGGGCAATCAGCCCCAGCATTTT.

This CDR3 is CAWWDGYNEQFF. The CDR3 coding sequence is TGTGCCTGGTGGGACGGGTACAATGAGCAGTTCTTC. V usage is TRBV30 and J usage is TRBJ2-1, with D tentatively TRBD1 or TRBD2 (5 bases each). The length of the CDR3 is 12 residues. Germline V gene sequence: CDR1 GTSNPN, CDR2 SVGIG (reference sequence). Deletions cut 5 bases from V and 4 bases from J, with 9 bases between.

The chain is built from TRBV7-2 and TRBJ2-3; 12 positions agree with TRBD2. Germline loops: CDR1 SGHTA, CDR2 FQGNSA. V dropped 1 base and J dropped 5; count of bases not matched to a gene: 4. This CDR3 contains 16 residues. The CDR3 DNA reads as TGTGCCAGCAGCTTAGGACTAGCGGGAGTGGGAGATACGCAGTATTTT. Protein sequence: CASSLGLAGVGDTQYF.

This clonotype has only one observation. This chain uses TRBV27 with TRBJ1-2, with D hard to call. The CDR3 spans 15 residues. Germline assignment: CDR1 MNHEY and CDR2 SMNVEV (reference sequence). Trimming took 5 bases from V and 3 from J, leaving 16 bases between them. The CDR3 region is CASSPLGNPYYGYTF. The CDR3 DNA sequence: TGTGCCAGCAGTCCCCTGGGGAACCCCTACTATGGCTACACCTTC.

V and J are TRBV29-1 and TRBJ2-1; maybe TRBD2 (5 bases). Germline loops: CDR1 SQVTM, CDR2 ANQGSEA. The CDR3 has 15 residues. V was shortened by 6 bases and J by 6 bases, with 21 bases between the two germline ends. CDR3 nucleotides: TGCAGCGTCCGAGTATTTGAGCGGCACAGCAATGAGCAGTTCTTC. The encoded protein is CSVRVFERHSNEQFF.

The chain employs TRBV7-2 and TRBJ2-5; D could derive from TRBD1 or TRBD2 (5 bases each). Germline lookup yields CDR1 SGHTA and CDR2 FQGNSA. V lost 8 bases and J lost 3, with 16 bases in between. This CDR3 comprises 14 residues. The CDR3 sequence is CASGAGTWEETQYF. As DNA, the CDR3 is TGTGCCAGCGGTGCCGGGACGTGGGAAGAGACCCAGTACTTC. Full variable domain (missing parts from reference TRBV7-2 and TRBJ2-5): GAGVSQSPSNKVTEKGKDVELRCDPISGHTALYWYRQSLGQGLEFLIYFQGNSAPDKSGLPSDRFSAERTGGSVSTLTIQRTQQEDSAVYLCASGAGTWEETQYFGPGTRLLVL.

The genes are TRBV29-1 and TRBJ1-2, with a weak D call TRBD1 (5 bases). V dropped 8 bases and J dropped 8 bases, with 15 bases sitting between them. CDR3 length equals 11 residues. Germline V gives CDR1 SQVTM, CDR2 ANQGSEA. The CDR3 nucleotides are TGCAGCCTTTGGGACCTGAGCGGCTACACCTTC. As protein: CSLWDLSGYTF.

This rearrangement joins TRBV5-1 to TRBJ2-2, with 14 bases lining up with TRBD2. There are 18 residues in the CDR3. Germline V CDR1 and CDR2: SGHRS, YFSETQ. V lost 3 bases, J lost 4 bases, and 8 bases stayed unmatched. The DNA of the CDR3 is TGCGCCAGCAGCTCGGGGACTAGCGGGAGCGCTCTCACCGGGGAGCTGTTTTTT. This translates into CASSSGTSGSALTGELFF.

V is TRBV19 and J is TRBJ2-5; 11 bases are shared with TRBD2. Germline CDR1 LNHDA, CDR2 SQIVND (reference sequence). CDR3 length: 15 amino acids. V lost 3 bases to trimming and J lost 5 bases; unmatched junction nucleotides: 5. CDR3 coding DNA: TGTGCCAGTAGTATTCTAGCGGGAGGCGGTGAGACCCAGTACTTC. Translation gives CASSILAGGGETQYF.

The chain employs TRBV28 and TRBJ2-3; tentative D call: TRBD1 (5 bases). This CDR3 comprises 16 residues. V was trimmed by 4 bases and J by 1 base, leaving 15 bases between them. Per germline, CDR1 MDHEN and CDR2 SYDVKM. The CDR3 DNA reads TGTGCCAGCAGTTCCTTTGGGGCAGCTGGCACAGATACGCAGTATTTT. Translation: CASSSFGAAGTDTQYF.

Points on this clonotype: One end of the junction fails to match germline, which may point to a read error. The chain is built from TRBV5-1 and TRBJ2-7; a weak D match, TRBD2 (6 bases). The CDR3 extends over 13 amino acids. Germline values: CDR1 SGHRS, CDR2 YFSETQ. CDR3 in amino acids: CASSSRGSYEQYF. Here the CDR3 DNA reads TGTGCCAGCAGCTCCCGGGGGTCCTACGAGCAGTACTTC.

The chain combines TRBV16 with TRBJ1-1; D gene ambiguous. V gave up 0 bases and J gave up 3 bases, with 11 bases separating them. Germline CDR1 and CDR2: KGHSY and FQNENV. The CDR3 is 15 residues long. In nucleotides, the CDR3 is TGTGCCAGCAGCCAATCTCTGCAGTCTTACACTGAAGCTTTCTTT. Its protein product is CASSQSLQSYTEAFF. Drawing the rest from reference TRBV16 and TRBJ1-1, the complete variable domain is GEEVAQTPKHLVRGEGQKAKLYCAPIKGHSYVFWYQQVLKNEFKFLISFQNENVFDETGMPKERFSAKCLPNSPCSLEIQATKLEDSAVYFCASSQSLQSYTEAFFGQGTRLTVV.

This chain uses TRBV29-1 with TRBJ2-1; TRBD2 agrees at 10 bases. From germline, CDR1 is SQVTM and CDR2 ANQGSEA. The length of the CDR3 is 12 residues. After removal of 4 bases from V and 8 bases from J, the junction contained 2 bases not matched to a gene. The CDR3 spells CSVGSGRYEQFF. For the CDR3, the DNA is TGCAGCGTTGGTAGCGGGAGGTATGAGCAGTTCTTC.

The chain has TRBV3-1 and TRBJ2-5; 9 bases match TRBD1. The CDR3 sequence is 14 residues long. Germline CDR1 and CDR2: LGHDT and YNNKEL (reference sequence). V lost 6 bases to trimming and J lost 5 bases; unmatched junction nucleotides: 7. The CDR3 sequence is CASRRTGEAETQYF. CDR3 coding DNA: TGTGCCAGCAGGCGGACAGGGGAAGCCGAGACCCAGTACTTC.